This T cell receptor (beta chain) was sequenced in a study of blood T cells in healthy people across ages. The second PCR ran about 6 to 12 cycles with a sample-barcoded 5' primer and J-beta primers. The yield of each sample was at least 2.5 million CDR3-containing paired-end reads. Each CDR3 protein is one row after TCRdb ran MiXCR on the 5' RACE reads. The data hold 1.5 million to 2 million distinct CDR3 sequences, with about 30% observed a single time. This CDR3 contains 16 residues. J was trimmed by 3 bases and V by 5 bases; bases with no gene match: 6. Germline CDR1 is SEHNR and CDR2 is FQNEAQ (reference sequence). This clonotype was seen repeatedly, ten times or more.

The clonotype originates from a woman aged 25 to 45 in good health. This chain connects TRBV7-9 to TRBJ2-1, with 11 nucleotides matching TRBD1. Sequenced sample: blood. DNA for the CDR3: TGTGCCAGCAGCGAATCCGGGACAGGGGGCTACAATGAGCAGTTCTTC. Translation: CASSESGTGGYNEQFF.